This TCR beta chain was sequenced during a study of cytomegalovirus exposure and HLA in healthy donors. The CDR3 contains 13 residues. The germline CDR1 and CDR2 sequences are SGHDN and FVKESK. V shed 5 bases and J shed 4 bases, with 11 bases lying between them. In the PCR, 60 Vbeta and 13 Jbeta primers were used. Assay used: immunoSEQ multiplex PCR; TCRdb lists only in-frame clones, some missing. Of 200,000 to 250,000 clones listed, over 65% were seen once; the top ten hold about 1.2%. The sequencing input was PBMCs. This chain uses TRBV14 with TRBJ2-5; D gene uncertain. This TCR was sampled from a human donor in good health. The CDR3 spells CASSSLSGETQYF. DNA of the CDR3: TGTGCCAGCAGCAGTCTTTCCGGAGAGACCCAGTACTTC.